This passage covers 10 T cell receptor beta chains from one sample sequenced in a study of cytomegalovirus exposure and HLA in healthy donors. The protocol was immunoSEQ multiplex PCR, while the TCRdb copy is restricted to in-frame clones and leaves out a portion. The sample carries over 100,000 clones, about 90% recorded once. The specimen was PBMCs. These TCRs come from a woman under 30 in good health and CMV-seronegative.

This chain uses TRBV11-2 with TRBJ1-2; D gene unclear. Germline CDR1 SGHAT, CDR2 FQNNGV. This CDR3 is built from 16 residues. Trimming shortened V by 0 bases and J by 5 bases, and 16 bases separated the two germline ends. CDR3 sequence reads: CASSLEVVRRGYGYTF. CDR3 nucleotide sequence: TGTGCCAGCAGCTTAGAGGTAGTCCGGCGAGGGTATGGCTACACCTTC.

This rearrangement joins TRBV5-5 to TRBJ2-2; 12 bases match TRBD2. CDR1 and CDR2 (germline): SGHKS, YYEKEE (reference sequence). V dropped 0 bases and J dropped 3; count of bases not matched to a gene: 3. This CDR3 is 17 amino acids long. CDR3 sequence: CASSLASGGADTGELFF. The CDR3 DNA sequence: TGTGCCAGCAGCTTGGCTAGCGGGGGGGCCGACACCGGGGAGCTGTTTTTT. The whole variable domain, filled in from reference TRBV5-5 and TRBJ2-2, reads DAGVTQSPTHLIKTRGQQVTLRCSPISGHKSVSWYQQVLGQGPQFIFQYYEKEERGRGNFPDRFSARQFPNYSSELNVNALLLGDSALYLCASSLASGGADTGELFFGEGSRLTVL.

This rearrangement joins TRBV27 to TRBJ1-3; a possible D gene is TRBD1 (5 bases). CDR1 and CDR2 (germline): MNHEY, SMNVEV (reference sequence). This CDR3 has 18 residues. The ends were cut back, 2 bases at V and 2 bases at J, with 19 bases in the middle. The CDR3 reads CASSLRFRDSRAGNTIYF. The CDR3 nucleotides are TGTGCCAGCAGTTTAAGATTTAGAGACAGCAGAGCTGGAAACACCATATATTTT.

CDR3 nucleotides: TGCGCCAGCAGCCAAGACCGGACAGCATACAATGAGCAGTTCTTC. Translation: CASSQDRTAYNEQFF. The V gene is TRBV4-3, the J gene TRBJ2-1, with TRBD1 as a possible D gene (6 bases). The V gene lost 0 bases and the J gene lost 4 bases, with 10 bases spanning the gap. Germline CDR1 is LGHNA and CDR2 is YSLEER. CDR3 length: 15 amino acids.

V and J are TRBV5-6 and TRBJ1-1; D unresolved. There are 12 residues in the CDR3. The germline gives CDR1 SGHDT, CDR2 YYEEEE. Trimming stripped 0 bases from V and 7 bases from J, with 7 bases between. CDR3 loop: CASSLVKSEAFF. CDR3 nucleotides: TGTGCCAGCAGCTTGGTAAAGAGTGAAGCTTTCTTT. The entire variable domain, with the rest obtained from reference TRBV5-6 and TRBJ1-1, is as follows: DAGVTQSPTHLIKTRGQQVTLRCSPKSGHDTVSWYQQALGQGPQFIFQYYEEEERQRGNFPDRFSGHQFPNYSSELNVNALLLGDSALYLCASSLVKSEAFFGQGTRLTVV.

The J gene is TRBJ2-7, the V gene TRBV19, with 7 bases lining up with TRBD1. The CDR3 consists of 12 residues. The V segment lost 4 bases and the J segment 3 bases; nucleotides outside the gene matches: 0. Germline CDR1 and CDR2: LNHDA and SQIVND (reference sequence). This CDR3 reads CASSTGGYEQYF. The CDR3 DNA follows: TGTGCCAGTAGTACAGGGGGCTACGAGCAGTACTTC.

V gene TRBV12-1 combines with J gene TRBJ1-5. TRBV12-1 is shown as a pseudogene. CDR3 length: 17 residues. The CDR3 loop is CASSFGTGVYSNQPQHF. In nucleotides, the CDR3 is TGTGCCAGCAGCTTTGGCACGGGGGTTTATAGCAATCAGCCCCAGCATTTT.

V usage is TRBV5-4 and J usage is TRBJ1-1, with D uncertain. Germline V gene lookup returns CDR1 SGHNT and CDR2 YYREEE (reference sequence). The CDR3 runs 15 residues. The germline V and J ends were trimmed by 0 bases and 4 bases, with 13 bases remaining between them. CDR3 residues: CASSLGSRDPTEAFF. The CDR3 region has the DNA TGTGCCAGCAGCTTGGGCAGCCGGGATCCCACTGAAGCTTTCTTT.

This clone came up a few times. The chain is built from TRBV27 and TRBJ2-1, with 11 bases fitting TRBD1. The CDR3 sequence is 14 residues long. V shed 8 bases and J 8 bases; nucleotides not matched to a gene: 8. The germline V gene has CDR1 MNHEY and CDR2 SMNVEV (reference sequence). This CDR3 reads CASLTGQGAYEQFF. CDR3 nucleotides: TGTGCCAGCCTAACAGGACAGGGGGCGTATGAGCAGTTCTTC.

Points on this clone: One junction end disagrees with the germline gene, perhaps due to a read error. J is TRBJ1-1 and V is TRBV5-4, with D unresolved. Germline V gene data show CDR1 as SGHNT and CDR2 as YYREEE (reference sequence). The CDR3 extends over 15 amino acids. Written as DNA, the CDR3 is TGTGCCAGCAGCTTGGCTGCGTGGGCAAACATTGAAGCTTTCTTT. Encoded protein: CASSLAAWANIEAFF.